This T cell receptor beta chain was identified in a study of blood T cells in healthy people across ages. Trimming removed 4 bases at V and 0 bases at J, with 10 bases between. Germline V gene data show CDR1 as ENHRY and CDR2 as SYGVKD. The CDR3 runs to 14 residues. Combining a sample-barcoded 5' primer with a J-beta primer mix, a second PCR ran for roughly 7 to 12 cycles. TCRdb called the 5' RACE reads again in MiXCR, with one record for every CDR3 protein. Among hundreds of thousands of distinct CDR3 sequences, 56% were seen once, and the ten largest hold roughly 25%. V is TRBV10-3 and J is TRBJ2-7; D call uncertain. This receptor was taken from a man aged 35 to 55 in good health. The sample consisted of blood. The CDR3 DNA is TGTGCCATCAGTGTAGGTTCTAACTCCTACGAGCAGTACTTC. The encoded protein is CAISVGSNSYEQYF.